This record covers a single TCR beta chain. Categorization into cohorts depended on clinical history that participants reported. Recovery meant two consecutive negative NP/OP PCR tests, professional clearance, or resolved symptoms. This sample was taken from a study of blood T cell repertoires in COVID-19. Background on the study: The study drew acute and convalescent COVID-19 samples from the United States, Italy and Spain.

In the authors' workflow: Amplification from reference gene primers served as the basis for estimated nucleated cell counts. Clones were sequenced by immunoSEQ multiplex PCR, and TCRdb holds only the in-frame ones, with some missing. Clonal size and the V and J genes are those of that table, whereas D and trimming came from the DNA. This sample yields more than 200,000 clones, of which 86% are seen a single time; 1.5% to 2% belongs to the top ten. CDR3 size: 15 residues. V lost 7 bases to trimming and J lost 0 bases; unmatched junction nucleotides: 7. Germline V CDR1 and CDR2: SEHNR, FQNEAQ (reference sequence).

V usage is TRBV7-9 and J usage is TRBJ2-3, with TRBD2 matching 7 bases. This sequence originates from a man between 40 and 49 years old who had recovered from COVID-19. Material: PBMCs or T cells enriched from blood (not recorded which). The CDR3 region has the DNA TGTGCCAGCACTATCCGGCGGGAGAGCACAGATACGCAGTATTTT. Its translation is CASTIRRESTDTQYF.